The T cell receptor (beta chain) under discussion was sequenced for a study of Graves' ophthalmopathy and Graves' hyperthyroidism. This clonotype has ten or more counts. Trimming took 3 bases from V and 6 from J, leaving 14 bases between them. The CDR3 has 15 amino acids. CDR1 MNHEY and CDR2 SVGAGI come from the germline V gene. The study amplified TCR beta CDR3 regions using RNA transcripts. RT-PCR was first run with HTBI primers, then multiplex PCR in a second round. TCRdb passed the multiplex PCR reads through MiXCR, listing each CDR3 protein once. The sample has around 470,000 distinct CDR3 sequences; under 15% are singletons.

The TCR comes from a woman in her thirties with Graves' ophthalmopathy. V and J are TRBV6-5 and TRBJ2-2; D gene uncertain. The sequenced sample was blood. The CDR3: CASSYYPPAAGELFF. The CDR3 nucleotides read TGTGCCAGCAGTTATTATCCACCGGCGGCCGGGGAGCTGTTTTTT.